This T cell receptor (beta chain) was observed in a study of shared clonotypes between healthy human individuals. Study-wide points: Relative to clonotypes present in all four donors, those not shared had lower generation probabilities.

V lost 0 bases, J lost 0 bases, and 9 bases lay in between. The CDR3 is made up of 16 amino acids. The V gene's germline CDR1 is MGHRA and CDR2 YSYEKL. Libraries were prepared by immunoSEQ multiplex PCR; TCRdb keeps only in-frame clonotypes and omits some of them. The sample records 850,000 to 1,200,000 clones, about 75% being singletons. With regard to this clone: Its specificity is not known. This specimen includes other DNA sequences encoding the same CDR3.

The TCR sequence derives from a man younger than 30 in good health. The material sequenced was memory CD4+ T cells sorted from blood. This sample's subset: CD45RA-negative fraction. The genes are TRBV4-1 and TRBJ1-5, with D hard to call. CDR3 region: CASSQERPYSNQPQHF. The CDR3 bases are TGCGCCAGCAGCCAAGAACGACCCTATAGCAATCAGCCCCAGCATTTT.